The rows below give T cell receptor beta chains drawn from one sample of a study of response to subunit inactivated influenza vaccine. A single record per CDR3 protein comes from TCRdb applying MiXCR to the RT-PCR reads. Of 400,000 to 650,000 distinct CDR3 sequences in the sample, less than 7.5% are singletons; the top ten hold about an eighth. The source material was PBMCs from blood, sampled roughly 24 months after vaccination. These receptors were collected from a man aged 50-75 years who received an inactivated influenza vaccine. Each CDR3 is given without its conserved first and last residue. Fields, in order: J gene, D gene, V gene, CDR3 protein. The D gene is left open where the match is weak.

TRBJ1-5,TRBD1,TRBV20-1,SASSILTGRNQPQH
TRBJ2-1,TRBD2,TRBV12-3/TRBV12-4,ASRQAGGGLYNEQF
TRBJ2-2,-,TRBV5-1,ASSLAGGVLGELF
TRBJ2-7,TRBD1,TRBV12-3/TRBV12-4,ASSRTGRNEQY
TRBJ2-5,-,TRBV7-2,ASSGATVTGRETQY
TRBJ2-5,-,TRBV12-3/TRBV12-4,ASSPLAHETQY
TRBJ2-1,-,TRBV5-1,ASRRWSSGVNEQF
TRBJ2-7,-,TRBV4-1,ASSQDLATGGYEQY
TRBJ2-1,-,TRBV29-1,SVRSTGGFNEQF
TRBJ2-3,-,TRBV5-1,ASSLAGIRDTQY
TRBJ1-1,-,TRBV7-8,ASSPDRKAF